Listed below are T cell receptor beta chains from one sample, sequenced in a study of vaccination and CD4 T cells after COVID-19. Which antigens these TCRs recognize remains unknown. TCRdb reprocessed the PCR reads with MiXCR, giving one entry per CDR3 protein. Altogether approximately 9,700 distinct CDR3 sequences are present, roughly 70% being singletons, with the ten largest covering 30% to 45%. Sequencing input: CD4+ T cells from blood, cultured in vitro. These TCRs come from a human donor who had recovered from COVID-19. The CDR3 runs from the conserved cysteine through the conserved F or W. D genes are given only for firm matches. Some rows have no size entry. The others give once, few or many, or a class for an expanded clone.

clone_size d_call j_call v_call cdr3_nt cdr3_aa
NA TRBD2 TRBJ2-3 TRBV7-2 TGTGCCAGCAGTTGGAGCGGGAGGACCACAGATACGCAGTATTTT CASSWSGRTTDTQYF
NA TRBD1 TRBJ2-5 TRBV2 TGTGCCAGCAGTGGCTGGACAGGGAGCGGCCAAGAGACCCAGTACTTC CASSGWTGSGQETQYF
few NA TRBJ1-1 TRBV5-5 TGTGCCAGCAGCTTGGCCGAATTCAAAGCTTTCTTT CASSLAEFKAFF
few NA TRBJ1-6 TRBV10-3 TGTGCCATCAGCCCCCTTTCGACGCAGGATTCACCCCTCCACTTT CAISPLSTQDSPLHF
NA NA TRBJ1-1 TRBV29-1 TGCAGCGTGTGGGGGTGGGGTAACACTGAAGCTTTCTTT CSVWGWGNTEAFF
NA NA TRBJ2-7 TRBV12-3/TRBV12-4 TGTGCCAGCAAGGGGACCTACGAGCAGTACTTC CASKGTYEQYF
NA NA TRBJ2-5 TRBV15 TGTGCCACCAGCAGAGAGCCAGGGGCGGGAGAGACCCAGTACTTC CATSREPGAGETQYF
NA NA TRBJ1-5 TRBV6-1 TGTGCCAGCAGTGAGGACATCGGACGGCCCCAGCATTTT CASSEDIGRPQHF
NA TRBD2 TRBJ2-1 TRBV7-9 TGTGCCAGCAGCCCACCGGGACTAGCGGGCAATGAGCAGTTCTTC CASSPPGLAGNEQFF
NA NA TRBJ1-6 TRBV7-8 TGTGCCAGCAGGTCCGGGGGGTTTAACTCACCCCTCCACTTT CASRSGGFNSPLHF
NA TRBD1 TRBJ1-5 TRBV11-2 TGTGCCAGCAGCTTAGTCAGGGGGCAGCCCCAGCATTTT CASSLVRGQPQHF
NA TRBD1 TRBJ1-1 TRBV7-2 TGTGCCAGCAGCTTAGCCGGGACAGGGAACACTGAAGCTTTCTTT CASSLAGTGNTEAFF
NA NA TRBJ2-3 TRBV28 TGTGCCAGCAGCTATTACAGGGTTGAAGCAGATACGCAGTATTTT CASSYYRVEADTQYF
NA NA TRBJ2-2 TRBV10-3 TGTGCCATCAGTGACAGGGTGAACACCGGGGAGCTGTTTTTT CAISDRVNTGELFF
NA TRBD1 TRBJ1-1 TRBV10-3 TGTGCCATCAGTGACGGGACAGGGGGGAACACTGAAGCTTTCTTT CAISDGTGGNTEAFF
NA NA TRBJ2-2 TRBV6-1 TGTGCCAGCACGGGGACGGCCGGCGTCACCGGGGAGCTGTTTTTT CASTGTAGVTGELFF
NA NA TRBJ2-2 TRBV20-1 TGCAGTGCTAGCACCGGGGGATGGAACACCGGGGAGCTGTTTTTT CSASTGGWNTGELFF
NA TRBD1 TRBJ2-5 TRBV28 TGTGCCAGCAGGAGGGACAGGGGACGAGAGACCCAGTACTTC CASRRDRGRETQYF
few NA TRBJ1-2 TRBV6-5 TGTGCCAGCAGTTACCTTACAGGGCAAAACTATGGCTACACCTTC CASSYLTGQNYGYTF
NA TRBD1 TRBJ1-4 TRBV10-1 TGCGCCAGCAGTGACGGACAGGCTGAAAAACTGTTTTTT CASSDGQAEKLFF
few NA TRBJ2-3 TRBV10-3 TGTGCCATCAGTGAGTCGAGGTTAAACGGGTCAGATACGCAGTATTTT CAISESRLNGSDTQYF
NA NA TRBJ1-4 TRBV15 TGTGCCACCAGCAGAGAGAGGTTAAGGGGTCCGAATGAAAAACTGTTTTTT CATSRERLRGPNEKLFF
NA TRBD2 TRBJ2-3 TRBV15 TGTGCCACCAGCTTAGCGGGGGGGCATACGCAGTATTTT CATSLAGGHTQYF
NA NA TRBJ2-6 TRBV19 TGTGCCAGTAGTAGGTGGGCAGGGCGTGTTACAGGGGCCAACGTCCTGACTTTC CASSRWAGRVTGANVLTF
NA NA TRBJ2-1 TRBV20-1 TGCAGTGCTAGCCTGACCGACAATGAGCAGTTCTTC CSASLTDNEQFF
NA TRBD2 TRBJ2-3 TRBV7-9 TGTGCCAGCAGCCCCGGACTAGCGAGGCCCACAGATACGCAGTATTTT CASSPGLARPTDTQYF
NA TRBD1 TRBJ1-2 TRBV12-3/TRBV12-4 TGTGCCAGCAGTTTCGACAGGGGGTCTGGCTACACCTTC CASSFDRGSGYTF
NA NA TRBJ1-5 TRBV5-5 TGTGCCAGCAGCTTCGATGGGGGCGCAAGGCAGCCCCAGCATTTT CASSFDGGARQPQHF